A selection of T cell receptor beta chains follows, all from one sample in a study of T cells in Graves' hyperthyroidism and ophthalmopathy. TCRdb called the multiplex PCR reads again in MiXCR, with one record for every CDR3 protein. The sample holds roughly 280,000 distinct CDR3 sequences; roughly 22% are singletons and the top ten take roughly 60%. The specimen was blood. The receptors here all came from a man aged 30-40 years with Graves' ophthalmopathy. The CDR3 runs from the conserved cysteine through the conserved F or W. D genes are given only for firm matches. Clone size is not always given. Where it is, it says once, few, many or a class for expanded clones.

>many|-|TRBV15|TRBJ2-3
CATSRWGRTPGTDTQYF
TGTGCCACCAGCAGATGGGGACGGACACCTGGCACAGATACGCAGTATTTT
>-|-|TRBV6-5|TRBJ1-2
CASSSGLYGYTF
TGTGCCAGCAGTTCGGGTCTCTATGGCTACACCTTC
>-|-|TRBV20-1|TRBJ1-1
CSARDFSGTGGTEAFF
TGCAGTGCTAGAGATTTCTCCGGGACCGGGGGTACTGAAGCTTTCTTT
>few|TRBD1|TRBV6-1|TRBJ2-7
CASRRGQGAFGEQYF
TGTGCCAGCAGACGAGGACAGGGGGCGTTCGGTGAGCAGTACTTC
>-|-|TRBV7-9|TRBJ1-6
CASSFRHPDSPLHF
TGTGCCAGCAGCTTTAGACACCCTGATTCACCCCTCCACTTT
>-|-|TRBV6-1|TRBJ1-6
CASSMVAVRSPLHF
TGTGCCAGCAGTATGGTGGCGGTGCGTTCACCCCTCCACTTT
>-|TRBD1|TRBV28|TRBJ1-6
CASRGTVNNSPLHF
TGTGCCAGCAGGGGGACAGTTAACAATTCACCCCTCCACTTT
>once|TRBD2|TRBV4-1|TRBJ2-4
CASSQEIAGVKNIQYF
TGCGCCAGCAGCCAAGAAATAGCGGGAGTCAAAAACATTCAGTACTTC
>-|TRBD1|TRBV6-1|TRBJ1-4
CASRRDRDEKLFF
TGTGCCAGCAGGCGGGACAGGGATGAAAAACTGTTTTTT
>-|TRBD1|TRBV28|TRBJ2-5
CASSTGSRGPETQYF
TGTGCCAGCAGTACAGGGTCCAGGGGGCCAGAGACCCAGTACTTC
>many|-|TRBV27|TRBJ1-1
CASSLSWGIGTEAFF
TGTGCCAGCAGTTTATCATGGGGAATTGGGACTGAAGCTTTCTTT
>many|-|TRBV5-6|TRBJ2-7
CASTGDTHEQYF
TGTGCCAGCACCGGGGACACCCACGAGCAGTACTTC
>few|-|TRBV24-1|TRBJ1-2
CATSLGAYGYTF
TGTGCCACCAGTCTCGGGGCCTATGGCTACACCTTC
>-|-|TRBV20-1|TRBJ1-5
CSARARGARGNQPQHF
TGCAGTGCTAGGGCCCGGGGGGCTCGTGGCAATCAGCCCCAGCATTTT
>few|-|TRBV6-1|TRBJ2-1
CASSSIYGTKVEQFF
TGTGCCAGCAGTTCGATATACGGGACCAAGGTTGAGCAGTTCTTC
>few|-|TRBV5-1|TRBJ2-3
CASSLEASRTDTQYF
TGCGCCAGCAGCTTGGAGGCTAGCCGCACAGATACGCAGTATTTT
>few|TRBD2|TRBV13|TRBJ2-7
CASSLDGRLAGAYEQYF
TGTGCCAGCAGCTTAGACGGGAGACTAGCGGGAGCCTACGAGCAGTACTTC
>-|TRBD2|TRBV20-1|TRBJ2-1
CSASRPAGVPPYNEQFF
TGCAGTGCTAGTCGGCCAGCGGGAGTCCCTCCCTACAATGAGCAGTTCTTC
>few|TRBD2|TRBV6-2/TRBV6-3|TRBJ2-1
CASRRGTSGRKQFF
TGTGCCAGCAGAAGAGGGACTAGCGGACGTAAGCAGTTCTTC
>few|TRBD1|TRBV28|TRBJ2-3
CAMEDRGSDTQYF
TGTGCCATGGAGGACAGGGGGTCAGATACGCAGTATTTT
>-|-|TRBV9|TRBJ1-6
CASSPGQSSYNSPLHF
TGTGCCAGCAGCCCCGGACAGAGCTCCTATAATTCACCCCTCCACTTT
>few|-|TRBV4-2|TRBJ2-7
CASSFSGGASREQYF
TGTGCCAGCAGCTTCAGTGGCGGAGCCTCTCGGGAGCAGTACTTC
>many|-|TRBV7-9|TRBJ1-2
CASSLDIYYGYTF
TGTGCCAGCAGCTTAGACATTTACTATGGCTACACCTTC
>once|-|TRBV29-1|TRBJ2-1
CSVVVGRGHEQFF
TGCAGCGTTGTTGTCGGGAGAGGGCATGAGCAGTTCTTC
>-|-|TRBV7-2|TRBJ2-1
CASSFFTSSQFF
TGTGCCAGCAGCTTTTTTACTAGCTCGCAGTTCTTC
>many|TRBD2|TRBV11-2|TRBJ2-1
CASSGRGSYNEQFF
TGTGCCAGCAGCGGGAGGGGATCCTACAATGAGCAGTTCTTC
>-|-|TRBV19|TRBJ1-5
CASSFGIEPQHF
TGTGCCAGTAGTTTCGGGATTGAGCCCCAGCATTTT
>-|-|TRBV5-1|TRBJ1-2
CASSPSLRGANGYTF
TGCGCCAGCAGCCCTTCATTGCGAGGGGCGAATGGCTACACCTTC
>-|TRBD1|TRBV12-3/TRBV12-4|TRBJ1-2
CASSDRVYGYTF
TGTGCCAGCTCGGACAGGGTCTATGGCTACACCTTC
>once|-|TRBV3-1|TRBJ2-7
CASSHVFTYEQYF
TGTGCCAGCAGCCACGTATTTACCTACGAGCAGTACTTC
>few|TRBD1|TRBV6-5|TRBJ1-5
CASSYGTGSNQPQHF
TGTGCCAGCAGTTACGGGACAGGGAGCAATCAGCCCCAGCATTTT
>-|-|TRBV28|TRBJ1-2
CASSWDRPPDGYTF
TGTGCCAGCAGTTGGGACCGCCCCCCGGATGGCTACACCTTC
>-|-|TRBV20-1|TRBJ2-5
CSARDRVLGRETQYF
TGCAGTGCTAGAGATCGAGTTTTGGGGAGAGAGACCCAGTACTTC
>few|-|TRBV11-3|TRBJ2-5
CASSLKGGETQYF
TGTGCCAGCAGCTTAAAGGGGGGAGAGACCCAGTACTTC
>few|TRBD1|TRBV19|TRBJ2-1
CASGQGVYEQFF
TGTGCCAGTGGACAGGGGGTGTATGAGCAGTTCTTC
>few|TRBD1|TRBV11-2|TRBJ1-6
CASSLGGQGAMNSPLHF
TGTGCCAGCAGCTTAGGGGGACAGGGGGCGATGAATTCACCCCTCCACTTT
>-|-|TRBV7-2|TRBJ2-2
CASSLGGAAPFNTGELFF
TGTGCCAGCAGCTTGGGGGGGGCAGCACCATTTAACACCGGGGAGCTGTTTTTT
>-|-|TRBV7-9|TRBJ1-1
CASSLPRGDTEAFF
TGTGCCAGCAGCTTACCCCGAGGGGACACTGAAGCTTTCTTT
>many|-|TRBV11-3|TRBJ2-7
CASSIWGMGQSYEQYF
TGTGCCAGCAGCATATGGGGTATGGGCCAGAGCTACGAGCAGTACTTC
>few|TRBD2|TRBV5-4|TRBJ2-1
CASSLGREEQFF
TGTGCCAGCAGCTTGGGGCGGGAGGAGCAGTTCTTC
>-|-|TRBV5-1|TRBJ1-1
CASSPDLRNTEAFF
TGTGCCAGCAGCCCGGACTTACGGAACACTGAAGCTTTCTTT
>few|-|TRBV6-6|TRBJ2-2
CASSYGGRKTGELFF
TGTGCCAGCAGTTACGGAGGGAGAAAAACCGGGGAGCTGTTTTTT
>many|TRBD2|TRBV11-3|TRBJ2-4
CASSPRTSGRATNIQYF
TGTGCCAGCAGCCCCCGGACTAGCGGGAGGGCCACAAACATTCAGTACTTC
>-|-|TRBV28|TRBJ2-1
CASSFPYNEQFF
TGTGCCAGCAGTTTCCCCTACAATGAGCAGTTCTTC
>-|TRBD1|TRBV15|TRBJ2-5
CATSRDQGQFQETQYF
TGTGCCACCAGCAGAGACCAGGGACAGTTCCAAGAGACCCAGTACTTC
>many|-|TRBV3-1|TRBJ2-2
CASSQWQGRTGELFF
TGTGCCAGCAGCCAATGGCAGGGACGTACCGGGGAGCTGTTTTTT
>-|TRBD2|TRBV27|TRBJ2-1
CASSSLTSGIYNEQFF
TGTGCCAGCAGTTCATTGACTAGCGGGATCTACAATGAGCAGTTCTTC
>few|TRBD1|TRBV24-1|TRBJ2-1
CATDRGGNEQFF
TGTGCCACGGACAGGGGAGGGAATGAGCAGTTCTTC
>many|TRBD1|TRBV27|TRBJ1-3
CASRKQGAHGNTIYF
TGTGCCAGCAGAAAACAGGGGGCGCATGGAAACACCATATATTTT
>-|TRBD2|TRBV10-3|TRBJ2-1
CAIRPGLAGGRSYNEQFF
TGTGCCATCAGGCCGGGACTAGCGGGAGGGCGGTCCTACAATGAGCAGTTCTTC
>-|TRBD1|TRBV4-2|TRBJ2-7
CASSQDRGQTYEQYF
TGTGCCAGCAGCCAAGATCGGGGACAGACCTACGAGCAGTACTTC
>few|-|TRBV4-1|TRBJ2-1
CASSQDLDRTYSAEQFF
TGCGCCAGCAGCCAAGATTTGGACCGGACGTATTCAGCTGAGCAGTTCTTC
>-|TRBD1|TRBV27|TRBJ1-2
CASSLSGTGSNYGYTF
TGTGCCAGCAGTTTAAGCGGGACAGGTAGTAACTATGGCTACACCTTC
>-|TRBD2|TRBV20-1|TRBJ2-5
CSAGRASGQGRETQYF
TGCAGTGCGGGGCGGGCTAGCGGTCAGGGTCGAGAGACCCAGTACTTC
>many|TRBD2|TRBV20-1|TRBJ2-3
CSARDLERDTDTQYF
TGCAGTGCTAGAGATCTAGAGCGGGACACAGATACGCAGTATTTT